This TCR beta chain derives from a study of shared clonotypes between healthy human individuals. Study-level results: Shared across a few donors were 5% to 6% of the naive CD4 clonotypes.

Assay used: immunoSEQ multiplex PCR; TCRdb lists only in-frame clones, some missing. The sample records some 2,000,000 clones, 85% to 95% being singletons. As regards this clone: As yet, its antigen is unknown. The same CDR3 arises from other DNA sequences in this sample as well.

Sequencing was performed on naive CD4+ T cells sorted from blood. Subset described: CD45RA+ positively selected. This receptor was taken from a man between 18 and 35 years old in good health.

CDR3 in DNA: TGTGCCAGCAGCGACGGTAATCAGCCCCAGCATTTT. Its translation: CASSDGNQPQHF. This chain uses TRBV25-1 with TRBJ1-5, with D unresolved. Trimming removed 6 bases at V and 4 bases at J, with 7 bases between. The CDR3 covers 12 residues. Germline values: CDR1 MGHDK, CDR2 SYGVNS.